Following are 15 T cell receptor beta chains from one sample sequenced in a study of T cells after posttransplantation cyclophosphamide. Clones were sequenced by immunoSEQ multiplex PCR, and TCRdb holds only the in-frame ones, with some missing. The specimen gives 30,000 to 35,000 clones without singletons; the ten biggest hold about 7%. Specimen: PBMCs. These receptors all come from a woman aged 50 to 65 in good health and a related stem cell transplant donor.

This clone has just a few counts. V and J are TRBV15 and TRBJ1-5; a possible D gene is TRBD1 (6 bases). The germline CDR1 and CDR2 sequences are LNHNV and YYDKDF (reference sequence). The CDR3 is made up of 15 amino acids. V lost 5 bases, J lost 2 bases, and 13 bases lay in between. The CDR3 DNA follows: TGTGCCACCAGCGGAAGGACAGTTGGCAATCAGCCCCAGCATTTT. This gives the protein CATSGRTVGNQPQHF. Combining the CDR3 with reference TRBV15 and TRBJ1-5 gives the whole variable domain DAMVIQNPRYQVTQFGKPVTLSCSQTLNHNVMYWYQQKSSQAPKLLFHYYDKDFNNEADTPDNFQSRRPNTSFCFLDIRSPGLGDTAMYLCATSGRTVGNQPQHFGDGTRLSIL.

This clone has a count of ten or more. This chain connects TRBV19 to TRBJ2-7; 9 bases agree with TRBD1. CDR3 length: 14 residues. The V gene end was trimmed by 4 bases and the J gene end by 4 bases; junction bases not matched to a gene: 5. Germline values: CDR1 LNHDA, CDR2 SQIVND (reference sequence). The CDR3 region is CASSTDRGGYEQYF. The CDR3 DNA reads TGTGCCAGTAGTACCGACAGGGGGGGGTACGAGCAGTACTTC.

In this sample, this clone turned up a few times. The V gene is TRBV5-4, the J gene TRBJ2-5; possible D gene TRBD1, 5 bases. V gave up 4 bases and J gave up 5 bases, with 18 bases separating them. The length of the CDR3 is 15 residues. Germline V gene sequence: CDR1 SGHNT, CDR2 YYREEE (reference sequence). In DNA form, the CDR3 reads TGTGCCAGCAGCCGTTGGGCCACCTCAGGGGAGACCCAGTACTTC. Its translation: CASSRWATSGETQYF. The variable domain in full, completed from reference TRBV5-4 and TRBJ2-5, reads ETGVTQSPTHLIKTRGQQVTLRCSSQSGHNTVSWYQQALGQGPQFIFQYYREEENGRGNFPPRFSGLQFPNYSSELNVNALELDDSALYLCASSRWATSGETQYFGPGTRLLVL.

This clone was detected many times. This chain uses TRBV5-4 with TRBJ2-7; weak D call: TRBD2 (7 bases). CDR1 and CDR2 (germline): SGHNT, YYREEE (reference sequence). Between the trimmed V and J ends, which lost 1 base and 3 bases, there was a span of 11 bases. The CDR3 contains 14 residues. The CDR3 DNA is TGTGCCAGCAGCTTGCGGGGGGCGGGCTACGAGCAGTACTTC. Its translation: CASSLRGAGYEQYF.

There are many counts of this clone. V usage is TRBV27 and J usage is TRBJ1-5, with D tentatively TRBD1 (6 bases). Trimming shortened V by 1 base and J by 2 bases, and 12 bases separated the two germline ends. The length of the CDR3 is 16 residues. CDR1 MNHEY and CDR2 SMNVEV come from the germline V gene (reference sequence). CDR3 sequence: CASSLWPGEGNQPQHF. CDR3 nucleotides: TGTGCCAGCAGTTTATGGCCAGGGGAGGGCAATCAGCCCCAGCATTTT.

This clone occurred a few times. The gene calls are TRBV11-2 and TRBJ2-7; 14 bases match TRBD2. The CDR3 runs 14 residues. The trim removed 5 bases at V and 7 bases at J, leaving 4 bases unmatched. Germline V gives CDR1 SGHAT, CDR2 FQNNGV. CDR3 region: CASSVGTSGREQYF. CDR3 nucleotides: TGTGCCAGCAGCGTTGGGACTAGCGGGAGAGAGCAGTACTTC.

This clone occurred many times. This chain connects TRBV7-9 to TRBJ2-6, with D hard to call. This CDR3 spans 14 amino acids. CDR1 is SEHNR and CDR2 is FQNEAQ in the germline V gene (reference sequence). The V gene lost 2 bases and the J gene lost 2 bases, with 4 bases spanning the gap. The CDR3 region is CASSLWPGANVLTF. CDR3 sequence (DNA): TGTGCCAGCAGCTTATGGCCTGGGGCCAACGTCCTGACTTTC. Drawing the rest from reference TRBV7-9 and TRBJ2-6, the complete variable domain is DTGVSQNPRHKITKRGQNVTFRCDPISEHNRLYWYRQTLGQGPEFLTYFQNEAQLEKSRLLSDRFSAERPKGSFSTLEIQRTEQGDSAMYLCASSLWPGANVLTFGAGSRLTVL.

This clone appeared many times. The chain is built from TRBV5-3 and TRBJ2-1; D is ambiguous. TRBV5-3 counts as an open reading frame of uncertain function. The CDR3 length is 14 residues. Trimming removed 0 bases from V and 0 bases from J, with 4 bases in between. The CDR3 reads CARSLVYSYNEQFF. CDR3 in DNA: TGTGCCAGAAGCTTGGTATACTCCTACAATGAGCAGTTCTTC.

This clone has ten or more counts. The chain joins TRBV19 to TRBJ2-7; 7 bases fit TRBD1. The ends lost 1 base at V and 7 bases at J; junction bases unmatched: 7. The germline gives CDR1 LNHDA, CDR2 SQIVND (reference sequence). The CDR3 extends over 14 amino acids. CDR3 region: CASSIGRRTGEQYF. The CDR3 DNA sequence: TGTGCCAGTAGTATAGGACGGAGGACAGGTGAGCAGTACTTC.

In its sample, this clone was seen many times. CDR3 sequence: CASSLSLRGQALVRRAFF. The CDR3 DNA sequence: TGTGCCAGCAGCCTTTCTCTGAGGGGGCAAGCTCTAGTACGGCGAGCTTTCTTT. V and J are TRBV4-2 and TRBJ1-1; 7 nucleotides agree with TRBD1. Per germline, CDR1 LGHNA and CDR2 YNFKEQ. V shed 4 bases, J shed 10 bases, and the junction held 24 bases outside the gene matches. CDR3 length: 18 residues.

This clone was observed at least ten times. The chain carries TRBV5-1 and TRBJ1-1; 10 bases agree with TRBD1. CDR1 is SGHRS, CDR2 YFSETQ, per germline. The CDR3 spans 15 residues. Trimming removed 0 bases from V and 6 bases from J; junction bases left unmatched: 5. The CDR3 reads CASSLVRQGAAEAFF. In DNA, the CDR3 is TGCGCCAGCAGCTTGGTGCGACAGGGGGCAGCTGAAGCTTTCTTT. The whole variable domain, filled in from reference TRBV5-1 and TRBJ1-1, reads KAGVTQTPRYLIKTRGQQVTLSCSPISGHRSVSWYQQTPGQGLQFLFEYFSETQRNKGNFPGRFSGRQFSNSRSEMNVSTLELGDSALYLCASSLVRQGAAEAFFGQGTRLTVV.

The table lists this clone with many counts. The chain couples TRBV10-3 to TRBJ2-1; tentatively, D is TRBD2 (5 bases). V was clipped by 4 bases and J by 2 bases, with 9 bases between them. Germline V gene sequence: CDR1 ENHRY, CDR2 SYGVKD. The CDR3 length is 14 residues. The CDR3 nucleotides are TGTGCCATCAGTGCTCGGGGAGCCTACAATGAGCAGTTCTTC. Translating it yields CAISARGAYNEQFF.

Ten or more counts support this clone. This sequence joins TRBV13 and TRBJ2-7; possible D gene TRBD1, 5 bases. The CDR3 contains 14 residues. The V gene lost 2 bases and the J gene lost 3 bases, with 11 bases spanning the gap. Germline CDR1 is PRHDT and CDR2 is FYEKMQ (reference sequence). This CDR3 is CASSLQGPLYEQYF. CDR3 in DNA: TGTGCCAGCAGCTTACAGGGCCCACTCTACGAGCAGTACTTC.

In this sample, this clone turned up many times. The genes are TRBV28 and TRBJ1-5, with D possibly being TRBD1 (5 bases). Between the trimmed V and J ends, which lost 3 bases and 2 bases, there was a span of 11 bases. This CDR3 has 15 amino acids. Germline V lookup: CDR1 MDHEN, CDR2 SYDVKM. CDR3 protein: CASSFRAGRNQPQHF. The CDR3 nucleotides are TGTGCCAGCAGTTTCAGGGCAGGGCGCAATCAGCCCCAGCATTTT.

Ten or more counts support this clone. The J gene is TRBJ1-1, the V gene TRBV9; D is undetermined. Between the trimmed V and J ends, which lost 4 bases and 7 bases, there was a span of 17 bases. Germline loops: CDR1 SGDLS, CDR2 YYNGEE. The CDR3 consists of 14 residues. Here the CDR3 reads CASSLHPERDEAFF. CDR3 DNA: TGTGCCAGCAGCCTCCACCCCGAGCGGGATGAAGCTTTCTTT.